These 30 T cell receptor beta chains share one sample of origin, sequenced in a study of T cell repertoires and HLA-DP antigens (dated by TCRdb to 2016 to 2019). Their antigens remain unidentified. The library was built by means of the immunoSEQ multiplex PCR assay. TCRdb retrieved this table from immuneACCESS and kept in-frame rearrangements only. Not all clones are present; in checked studies, unresolved V genes account for under half, and no reason is known for the remainder. In all, the sample holds around 90,000 clones, and roughly nine tenths of those were seen once. The top ten hold 1.5% to 2% of the sample. The sequencing sample was made of CD4+ T cells from PBMCs. The receptors stem from a man aged 45-65 years in good health and CMV-seronegative.

The chain carries TRBV7-2 and TRBJ1-3; possibly TRBD1 for D (5 bases). Germline values: CDR1 SGHTA, CDR2 FQGNSA. The CDR3 runs to 15 residues. Trimming removed 1 base from V and 3 bases from J, with 10 bases in between. DNA of the CDR3: TGTGCCAGCAGCTTAGGAGGGACGGTTGGAAACACCATATATTTT. Translating gives CASSLGGTVGNTIYF.

This chain links TRBV28 with TRBJ1-2; 9 nucleotides match TRBD1. Germline-derived CDR1 and CDR2 are MDHEN and SYDVKM. The CDR3 contains 20 residues. V was clipped by 2 bases and J by 1 base; unmatched bases: 17. The CDR3 loop is CASSLTANRGQSLHNYGYTF. The CDR3 DNA follows: TGTGCCAGCAGTTTAACTGCTAACAGGGGGCAATCCCTCCATAACTATGGCTACACCTTC.

This clone appeared a single time. The chain employs TRBV6-5 and TRBJ2-7, with D possibly being TRBD1 or TRBD2 (7 bases each). This CDR3 has 14 amino acids. Trimming shortened V by 7 bases and J by 6 bases, and 19 bases separated the two germline ends. CDR1 and CDR2 from the germline V gene are MNHEY and SVGAGI. The DNA of the CDR3 is TGTGCCAGCAAACAGCCCTCAGGGGGGGGCGAGCAGTACTTC. The encoded protein is CASKQPSGGGEQYF.

The genes are TRBV25-1 and TRBJ2-5; 7 nucleotides line up with TRBD2. In germline, CDR1 is MGHDK, CDR2 SYGVNS. CDR3 length equals 15 residues. With 2 bases clipped from V and 2 bases from J, the junction kept 5 bases outside the gene matches. The CDR3 bases are TGTGCCAGCAGTGAAGGTGGGAGGGTACAAGAGACCCAGTACTTC. Translation gives CASSEGGRVQETQYF.

This clone was recorded once. A junction end diverges from the germline sequence, so it may reflect a read error. The chain joins TRBV28 to TRBJ1-1; no clear D. Germline V gene lookup returns CDR1 MDHEN and CDR2 SYDVKM. CDR3 length: 15 amino acids. CDR3 sequence reads: CVSSLWREVGAEAFF. The CDR3 bases are TGTGTCAGCAGTTTATGGAGGGAAGTTGGTGCTGAAGCTTTCTTT.

The genes are TRBV28 and TRBJ1-2; D unclear. CDR3 length: 13 amino acids. Trimming pared 7 bases from V and 5 bases from J, leaving 14 bases between. Germline V gives CDR1 MDHEN, CDR2 SYDVKM. The DNA for the CDR3 is TGTGCCAGCACCCTCCAGAGGGCATATGGCTACACCTTC. Residues: CASTLQRAYGYTF.

The sample holds one count of this clone. V usage is TRBV5-4 and J usage is TRBJ2-1, with D hard to call. The CDR3 runs to 14 residues. Deletions cut 0 bases from V and 2 bases from J, with 6 bases between. In germline, CDR1 is SGHNT, CDR2 YYREEE (reference sequence). The CDR3 region has the DNA TGTGCCAGCAGCTTGGTAACAGCCTACAATGAGCAGTTCTTC. It codes for CASSLVTAYNEQFF. The whole variable domain, filled in from reference TRBV5-4 and TRBJ2-1, reads ETGVTQSPTHLIKTRGQQVTLRCSSQSGHNTVSWYQQALGQGPQFIFQYYREEENGRGNFPPRFSGLQFPNYSSELNVNALELDDSALYLCASSLVTAYNEQFFGPGTRLTVL.

This chain connects TRBV29-1 to TRBJ1-5; no clear D gene. This CDR3 has 12 amino acids. CDR1 and CDR2 from the germline V gene are SQVTM and ANQGSEA. The V end lost 5 bases, the J end lost 5 bases, and 10 bases lay between the germline ends. CDR3 DNA sequence: TGCAGCGTTATGACGGCAGATCAGCCCCAGCATTTT. The encoded protein is CSVMTADQPQHF.

This clone occurred once. This chain uses TRBV7-2 with TRBJ2-7; 8 bases are a match to TRBD1. This CDR3 spans 15 amino acids. Germline V gene sequence: CDR1 SGHTA, CDR2 FQGNSA. Trimming at V came to 5 bases and at J to 5 bases, leaving 11 bases not matched to a gene. CDR3 in amino acids: CASSPRTGRVNEQYF. CDR3 DNA: TGTGCCAGCAGCCCGAGGACAGGGCGAGTAAACGAGCAGTACTTC. Looking up the rest from reference TRBV7-2 and TRBJ2-7 gives the full variable domain: GAGVSQSPSNKVTEKGKDVELRCDPISGHTALYWYRQSLGQGLEFLIYFQGNSAPDKSGLPSDRFSAERTGGSVSTLTIQRTQQEDSAVYLCASSPRTGRVNEQYFGPGTRLTVT.

The chain joins TRBV5-1 to TRBJ2-1; no clear D. Germline V gene data show CDR1 as SGHRS and CDR2 as YFSETQ. This CDR3 is 15 amino acids long. Trimming removed 3 bases at V and 3 bases at J, with 13 bases between. CDR3 DNA sequence: TGCGCCAGCAGCTATAGGACCGGAGACTACAATGAGCAGTTCTTC. Its protein is CASSYRTGDYNEQFF.

This sequence joins TRBV6-5 and TRBJ2-2, with TRBD2 as a possible D gene (5 bases). In germline, CDR1 is MNHEY, CDR2 SVGAGI. This CDR3 comprises 16 residues. Trimming took off 2 bases at V and 6 bases at J, with 16 bases between the two ends. The CDR3 loop is CASSYRRTVGSGELFF. The DNA of the CDR3 is TGTGCCAGCAGTTACCGTAGGACTGTAGGGTCCGGGGAGCTGTTTTTT.

The gene calls are TRBV4-1 and TRBJ1-2; D is unresolved. The CDR3 is 15 residues long. Trimming removed 2 bases from V and 8 bases from J, with 18 bases in between. Germline assignment: CDR1 MGHRA and CDR2 YSYEKL. CDR3 bases: TGCGCCAGCAGCCAATTTTTGACCGATCCCAGGGGCTACACCTTC. Encoded protein: CASSQFLTDPRGYTF.

This clone was counted only a few times. The chain links TRBV29-1 to TRBJ1-3; a weak D match, TRBD1 (5 bases). The CDR3 covers 13 residues. Germline V CDR1 and CDR2: SQVTM, ANQGSEA. V lost 6 bases and J 4 bases, leaving 13 bases between the germline ends. CDR3: CSVRGQGGNTIYF. CDR3 nucleotides: TGCAGCGTGAGGGGCCAGGGAGGAAACACCATATATTTT.

The chain has TRBV2 and TRBJ2-3; 8 bases align to TRBD2. V lost 6 bases, J lost 1 base, and 6 bases stayed unmatched. This CDR3 is built from 15 residues. Per the germline V gene, CDR1 is SNHLY and CDR2 is FYNNEI. CDR3 nucleotide sequence: TGTGCCAGCAGACCGAGCGGGAGAGGCACAGATACGCAGTATTTT. It specifies CASRPSGRGTDTQYF.

The gene calls are TRBV5-1 and TRBJ2-7; D may be TRBD1 (6 bases). Germline V lookup: CDR1 SGHRS, CDR2 YFSETQ. CDR3 length equals 14 residues. Trimming took off 4 bases at V and 4 bases at J, with 15 bases between the two ends. The CDR3 sequence is CASSASTGPYEQYF. The DNA for the CDR3 is TGCGCCAGCAGCGCATCGACAGGACCGTACGAGCAGTACTTC.

The V gene is TRBV19, the J gene TRBJ2-3, with D possibly called TRBD1 or TRBD2 (6 bases each). From germline, CDR1 is LNHDA and CDR2 SQIVND (reference sequence). Trimming took off 0 bases at V and 0 bases at J, with 13 bases between the two ends. CDR3 length: 17 amino acids. CDR3 protein: CASSIDPSGASTDTQYF. CDR3 nucleotide sequence: TGTGCCAGTAGTATAGATCCGTCGGGGGCTAGCACAGATACGCAGTATTTT.

This clone was seen once. V is TRBV2 and J is TRBJ1-1; TRBD1 might be the D (6 bases). The CDR3 loop spans 15 amino acids. Germline V lookup: CDR1 SNHLY, CDR2 FYNNEI. V lost 6 bases to trimming and J lost 4 bases, with 18 bases between them. The CDR3 region is CASSGETGGVTEAFF. Written as DNA, the CDR3 is TGTGCCAGCAGCGGGGAGACAGGCGGTGTCACTGAAGCTTTCTTT.

The chain links TRBV5-1 to TRBJ2-7; either TRBD1 or TRBD2 may supply D (5 bases each). V shed 3 bases and J shed 1 base, with 20 bases lying between them. CDR3 length: 17 residues. Looked up from germline, CDR1 is SGHRS and CDR2 is YFSETQ. The CDR3 sequence: CASSWGTPTWGSYEQYF. DNA for the CDR3: TGCGCCAGCAGCTGGGGGACCCCTACCTGGGGTTCCTACGAGCAGTACTTC.

The chain links TRBV29-1 to TRBJ1-1, with D maybe TRBD1 (5 bases). Germline V CDR1 and CDR2: SQVTM, ANQGSEA. This CDR3 is built from 13 residues. V lost 5 bases and J lost 1, with 11 bases in between. CDR3 nucleotides: TGCAGCGTTTACTCGACAGCGAACACTGAAGCTTTCTTT. Its translation: CSVYSTANTEAFF.

This chain connects TRBV29-1 to TRBJ2-7; D gene ambiguous. Germline V gene lookup returns CDR1 SQVTM and CDR2 ANQGSEA. Trimming shortened V by 3 bases and J by 0 bases, and 9 bases separated the two germline ends. The CDR3 consists of 13 residues. The CDR3 DNA sequence: TGCAGCGTTGATGTCCCAAGCTCCTACGAGCAGTACTTC. Its translation: CSVDVPSSYEQYF.

The chain employs TRBV7-9 and TRBJ1-5; D is unclear. The CDR3 extends over 14 amino acids. Trimming left V 0 bases short and J 5 bases short, with 8 bases between. The germline V gene has CDR1 SEHNR and CDR2 FQNEAQ (reference sequence). The CDR3: CASSLAGEDQPQHF. CDR3 nucleotides: TGTGCCAGCAGCTTAGCCGGGGAGGATCAGCCCCAGCATTTT. The full variable domain, in which reference TRBV7-9 and TRBJ1-5 provide the parts outside the CDR3, is DTGVSQNPRHKITKRGQNVTFRCDPISEHNRLYWYRQTLGQGPEFLTYFQNEAQLEKSRLLSDRFSAERPKGSFSTLEIQRTEQGDSAMYLCASSLAGEDQPQHFGDGTRLSIL.

The chain couples TRBV9 to TRBJ2-2; D is undetermined. Per germline, CDR1 SGDLS and CDR2 YYNGEE. The CDR3 consists of 15 residues. Trimming took 1 base from V and 4 from J, leaving 11 bases between them. The CDR3 DNA reads as TGTGCCAGCAGCGTAAGCCCCCAGAGCACCGGGGAGCTGTTTTTT. This encodes CASSVSPQSTGELFF.

The genes are TRBV7-9 and TRBJ2-7; perhaps TRBD1 as D (5 bases). CDR3 length: 16 residues. Germline loops: CDR1 SEHNR, CDR2 FQNEAQ (reference sequence). Trimming cost V 1 base and J 9 bases, with 22 bases left between them. The CDR3 region is CASSLGTLTSSTLQYF. DNA of the CDR3: TGTGCCAGCAGCTTAGGGACACTCACGAGCAGTACTCTGCAGTACTTC.

The chain joins TRBV15 to TRBJ1-2; D might be TRBD1 (5 bases). With 1 base removed from V and 2 bases from J, the gap between germline ends came to 11 bases. Germline V gene sequence: CDR1 LNHNV, CDR2 YYDKDF (reference sequence). There are 15 residues in the CDR3. CDR3 sequence (DNA): TGTGCCACCAGCAGAGTCAAGGAGGGGAACTATGGCTACACCTTC. Amino acid sequence: CATSRVKEGNYGYTF.

The J gene is TRBJ2-1, the V gene TRBV6-6; 8 nucleotides align to TRBD1. The CDR3 is 15 amino acids. Germline V CDR1 and CDR2: MNHNY, SVGAGI (reference sequence). Losses at the gene ends were 0 bases for V and 12 bases for J; bases not matched to a gene: 10. The CDR3 loop is CASSYSDRVLSGQFF. The CDR3 nucleotides are TGTGCCAGCAGTTACTCGGACAGGGTACTCTCTGGGCAGTTCTTC.

The gene calls are TRBV4-1 and TRBJ2-3, with 7 bases fitting TRBD1. The CDR3 has 17 amino acids. V shed 7 bases and J 1 base; nucleotides not matched to a gene: 14. In germline, CDR1 is MGHRA, CDR2 YSYEKL. The CDR3 protein is CASTISLQGLRTDTQYF. The CDR3 nucleotides are TGCGCCAGCACGATCTCTCTACAGGGGTTGCGCACAGATACGCAGTATTTT.

The V call is TRBV29-1, the J call TRBJ2-5, with 10 bases lining up with TRBD2. Germline CDR1 SQVTM, CDR2 ANQGSEA. Trimming removed 4 bases from V and 7 bases from J; junction bases left unmatched: 6. The CDR3 contains 13 residues. For the CDR3, the DNA is TGCAGCGTTGGTACTAGCGGGAAGGTGACCCAGTACTTC. Translated, it gives CSVGTSGKVTQYF.

The gene calls are TRBV5-4 and TRBJ2-3; D may be TRBD1 (5 bases). The CDR3 loop spans 14 amino acids. Deletions cut 4 bases from V and 0 bases from J, with 9 bases between. Germline V gene data show CDR1 as SGHNT and CDR2 as YYREEE (reference sequence). The CDR3 region has the DNA TGTGCCAGCAGCCCGGACACAAGCACAGATACGCAGTATTTT. It codes for CASSPDTSTDTQYF.

This chain joins TRBV9 and TRBJ2-2; 7 positions agree with TRBD2. The germline V gene has CDR1 SGDLS and CDR2 YYNGEE. The CDR3 length is 16 residues. Germline trimming cut 0 bases from V and 0 bases from J; bases unmatched to any gene: 2. CDR3 sequence reads: CASSVGLAANTGELFF. CDR3 in DNA: TGTGCCAGCAGCGTAGGGCTAGCGGCGAACACCGGGGAGCTGTTTTTT. The entire variable domain, with the rest obtained from reference TRBV9 and TRBJ2-2, is as follows: DSGVTQTPKHLITATGQRVTLRCSPRSGDLSVYWYQQSLDQGLQFLIQYYNGEERAKGNILERFSAQQFPDLHSELNLSSLELGDSALYFCASSVGLAANTGELFFGEGSRLTVL.

The chain is built from TRBV25-1 and TRBJ2-5, with D unresolved. The CDR3 is 14 residues long. V was shortened by 3 bases and J by 5 bases, with 13 bases between the two germline ends. Per germline, CDR1 MGHDK and CDR2 SYGVNS. The DNA for the CDR3 is TGTGCCAGCAGTGATCCACGACCCGGGGAGACCCAGTACTTC. This codes for CASSDPRPGETQYF.